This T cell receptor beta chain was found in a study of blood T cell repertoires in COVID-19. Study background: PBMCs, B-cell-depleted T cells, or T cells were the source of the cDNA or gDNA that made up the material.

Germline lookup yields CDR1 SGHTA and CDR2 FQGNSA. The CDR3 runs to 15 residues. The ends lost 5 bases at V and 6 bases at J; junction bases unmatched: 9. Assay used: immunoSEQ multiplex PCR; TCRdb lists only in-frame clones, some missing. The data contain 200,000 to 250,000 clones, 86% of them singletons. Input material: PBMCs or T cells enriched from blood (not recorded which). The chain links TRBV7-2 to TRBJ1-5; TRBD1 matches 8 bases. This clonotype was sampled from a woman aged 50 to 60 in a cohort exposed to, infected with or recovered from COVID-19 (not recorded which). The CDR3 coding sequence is TGTGCCAGCAGCCTCGACAGGGGCCCCTTTCAGCCCCAGCATTTT. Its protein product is CASSLDRGPFQPQHF.